The 21 T cell receptor beta chains given below trace back to one sample, sequenced in a study of cytomegalovirus exposure and HLA in healthy donors. PCR was performed using 60 Vbeta and 13 Jbeta primers. This table comes from immunoSEQ multiplex PCR, and its TCRdb copy is limited to in-frame clones, with some not included. The sample table sets out 65,000 to 95,000 clones. Sequencing input: PBMCs. Receptors were obtained from a man younger than 45 in good health and CMV-seronegative.

This chain uses TRBV23-1 with TRBJ1-1, with unresolved D. TRBV23-1 is an ORF, and what it does is uncertain. The V end lost 0 bases, the J end lost 1 base, and 6 bases lay between the germline ends. This CDR3 has 14 residues. The CDR3 here is CASSQSRSNTEAFF. Here the CDR3 DNA reads TGCGCCAGCAGTCAATCGAGGTCGAACACTGAAGCTTTCTTT.

The rearrangement uses TRBV6-1 and TRBJ1-1; a possible D gene is TRBD1 (6 bases). CDR1 MNHNS and CDR2 SASEGT come from the germline V gene. V was clipped by 2 bases and J by 7 bases, with 14 bases between them. The CDR3 sequence is 14 residues long. The CDR3 DNA sequence: TGTGCCAGCAGTGAAAGCGGGGGCGGGAGTGAAGCTTTCTTT. Its translation is CASSESGGGSEAFF.

V usage is TRBV4-3 and J usage is TRBJ2-1, with D possibly TRBD2 on 6 matching bases. Trimming stripped 4 bases from V and 3 bases from J, with 16 bases between. Germline lookup yields CDR1 LGHNA and CDR2 YSLEER. This CDR3 has 16 residues. The DNA for the CDR3 is TGCGCCAGCAGCCTTGAGGCGGCCGGGAGCTACAATGAGCAGTTCTTC. Protein: CASSLEAAGSYNEQFF.

The rearrangement uses TRBV7-7 and TRBJ2-2; TRBD2 aligns across 10 bases. The V gene's germline CDR1 is SSHAT and CDR2 FNYEAQ (reference sequence). The CDR3 loop spans 15 amino acids. Trimming took 4 bases from V and 3 from J; bases not matched to a gene: 2. CDR3 sequence reads: CASSSSGSDTGELFF. The CDR3 DNA follows: TGTGCCAGCAGCTCTAGCGGGAGCGACACCGGGGAGCTGTTTTTT.

About this clone itself: The same CDR3 can be traced to other DNA sequences in this sample. The CDR3: CASSVGGDTEAFF. CDR3 nucleotide sequence: TGTGCCAGCAGCGTAGGCGGGGACACTGAAGCTTTCTTT. This rearrangement joins TRBV9 to TRBJ1-1; D not certain. Germline V gene lookup returns CDR1 SGDLS and CDR2 YYNGEE. The CDR3 runs 13 residues. V lost 0 bases, J lost 3 bases, and 6 bases lay in between.

This rearrangement joins TRBV11-2 to TRBJ2-7; no firm D call. CDR3 size: 13 residues. The germline V gene encodes CDR1 SGHAT and CDR2 FQNNGV. The V and J ends lost 2 bases and 1 base respectively, with 6 bases between them. The CDR3 loop reads CASSLLESYEQYF. As DNA, the CDR3 is TGTGCCAGCAGCTTACTAGAATCCTACGAGCAGTACTTC.

The chain combines TRBV5-6 with TRBJ2-1, with D maybe TRBD2 (5 bases). V was trimmed by 4 bases and J by 0 bases, leaving 11 bases between them. Germline V gives CDR1 SGHDT, CDR2 YYEEEE. The CDR3 is 15 residues long. The CDR3 DNA is TGTGCCAGCAGCGTTAGCGCCTTCTCCTACAATGAGCAGTTCTTC. Its protein is CASSVSAFSYNEQFF.

Concerning this clone: Different DNA sequences within this sample yield the same CDR3. This chain's CDR3 is CASSPQGQGEAFF. CDR3 bases: TGTGCCAGCTCACCGCAGGGACAGGGTGAAGCTTTCTTT. This rearrangement joins TRBV18 to TRBJ1-1, with 9 bases matching TRBD1. This CDR3 has 13 amino acids. Trimming cost V 3 bases and J 7 bases; bases outside gene matches: 3. CDR1 is KGHSH and CDR2 is LQKENI in the germline V gene. Complete variable domain (other parts from reference TRBV18 and TRBJ1-1): NAGVMQNPRHLVRRRGQEARLRCSPMKGHSHVYWYRQLPEEGLKFMVYLQKENIIDESGMPKERFSAEFPKEGPSILRIQQVVRGDSAAYFCASSPQGQGEAFFGQGTRLTVV.

The chain joins TRBV7-6 to TRBJ1-1; 10 positions agree with TRBD1. Germline V lookup: CDR1 SGHVS, CDR2 FNYEAQ. The V and J ends lost 5 bases and 4 bases, in that order; junction bases with no gene match: 4. The CDR3 contains 14 residues. The CDR3 DNA sequence: TGTGCCAGCAGCCCCGACAGGGGGCCCACTGAAGCTTTCTTT. It specifies CASSPDRGPTEAFF. The full variable domain, with the rest looked up from reference TRBV7-6 and TRBJ1-1, is GAGVSQSPRYKVTKRGQDVALRCDPISGHVSLYWYRQALGQGPEFLTYFNYEAQQDKSGLPNDRFSAERPEGSISTLTIQRTEQRDSAMYRCASSPDRGPTEAFFGQGTRLTVV.

V gene TRBV4-2 combines with J gene TRBJ1-1; no clear D. V lost 4 bases, J lost 1 base, and 10 bases lay in between. CDR1 and CDR2 from the germline V gene are LGHNA and YNFKEQ. This CDR3 has 14 residues. In nucleotides, the CDR3 is TGTGCCAGCAGCCTACAGCCTTCGAACACTGAAGCTTTCTTT. Translated: CASSLQPSNTEAFF.

The chain has TRBV14 and TRBJ2-2; the D gene is possibly TRBD2 (6 bases). Trimming left V 5 bases short and J 2 bases short, with 9 bases between. Germline CDR1 reads SGHDN; CDR2 reads FVKESK. The CDR3 is 14 residues long. The CDR3 sequence: CASSRRENTGELFF. In DNA, the CDR3 is TGTGCCAGCAGCAGGCGGGAAAACACCGGGGAGCTGTTTTTT.

V usage is TRBV6-4 and J usage is TRBJ2-1; D is uncertain. CDR1 and CDR2 (germline): MRHNA, SNTAGT. CDR3 length equals 13 residues. V lost 3 bases, J lost 3 bases, and 6 bases lay in between. CDR3 protein: CASSENGYNEQFF. The CDR3 DNA follows: TGTGCCAGCAGTGAGAACGGCTACAATGAGCAGTTCTTC.

This chain joins TRBV18 and TRBJ1-4, with unresolved D. This CDR3 is 15 amino acids long. The ends were cut back, 5 bases at V and 1 base at J, with 11 bases in the middle. Germline loops: CDR1 KGHSH, CDR2 LQKENI. In DNA, the CDR3 is TGTGCCAGCTCAGAGACCGAGGGAACTAATGAAAAACTGTTTTTT. As protein: CASSETEGTNEKLFF.

This chain connects TRBV7-3 to TRBJ2-6, with no clear D. The germline V gene encodes CDR1 SGHTA and CDR2 FQGTGA. Trimming stripped 5 bases from V and 8 bases from J, with 10 bases between. The CDR3 has 13 amino acids. CDR3 in DNA: TGTGCCAGCAGCCCCGACACCACCAACGTCCTGACTTTC. Translation: CASSPDTTNVLTF.

V and J are TRBV29-1 and TRBJ2-3; 10 bases line up with TRBD1. From germline, CDR1 is SQVTM and CDR2 ANQGSEA. V shed 5 bases and J 0 bases; nucleotides not matched to a gene: 8. The CDR3 spans 16 residues. CDR3: CSVRGDRGWSTDTQYF. The CDR3 DNA reads as TGCAGCGTTCGGGGGGACAGGGGATGGAGCACAGATACGCAGTATTTT.

CDR3 in amino acids: CASSSAGGGGVYEQYF. The CDR3 nucleotides read TGTGCCAGCAGCTCCGCCGGGGGCGGGGGGGTCTACGAGCAGTACTTC. The chain links TRBV13 to TRBJ2-7; 9 nucleotides agree with TRBD2. V lost 4 bases and J lost 3; bases outside the gene matches: 10. The length of the CDR3 is 16 residues. Germline V gives CDR1 PRHDT, CDR2 FYEKMQ (reference sequence).

The chain uses TRBV27 and TRBJ2-2; D is possibly TRBD1 (5 bases). Trimming took 2 bases from V and 1 from J, leaving 8 bases between them. This CDR3 has 15 residues. CDR1 MNHEY and CDR2 SMNVEV come from the germline V gene (reference sequence). CDR3 coding DNA: TGTGCCAGCAGTTTAGGGGCAGGGAACACCGGGGAGCTGTTTTTT. It codes for CASSLGAGNTGELFF.

The chain employs TRBV5-1 and TRBJ2-3; no firm D call. Deletions cut 2 bases from V and 1 base from J, with 5 bases between. The CDR3 runs 13 residues. From germline, CDR1 is SGHRS and CDR2 YFSETQ. This CDR3 is CASSFRGTDTQYF. As DNA, the CDR3 is TGCGCCAGCAGCTTCCGGGGCACAGATACGCAGTATTTT.

V is TRBV9 and J is TRBJ2-4; maybe TRBD1 (6 bases). The CDR3 consists of 14 residues. The germline CDR1 and CDR2 sequences are SGDLS and YYNGEE. V lost 0 bases to trimming and J lost 6 bases, with 10 bases between them. The CDR3 sequence: CASSVGGHGNIQYF. The CDR3 region has the DNA TGTGCCAGCAGCGTAGGGGGGCACGGAAACATTCAGTACTTC. Full variable domain (remainder filled in from reference TRBV9 and TRBJ2-4): DSGVTQTPKHLITATGQRVTLRCSPRSGDLSVYWYQQSLDQGLQFLIQYYNGEERAKGNILERFSAQQFPDLHSELNLSSLELGDSALYFCASSVGGHGNIQYFGAGTRLSVL.

The CDR3 region is CATSATSGFTDTQYF. In nucleotides, the CDR3 is TGTGCCACCAGCGCCACTAGCGGATTCACAGATACGCAGTATTTT. The rearrangement joins TRBV15 to TRBJ2-3; the match to TRBD2 covers 8 bases. The CDR3 is 15 amino acids. Germline V gives CDR1 LNHNV, CDR2 YYDKDF (reference sequence). Trimming at V came to 5 bases and at J to 2 bases, leaving 6 bases not matched to a gene.

J is TRBJ1-4 and V is TRBV28; 7 bases agree with TRBD1. V shed 6 bases and J 10 bases; nucleotides not matched to a gene: 11. Germline values: CDR1 MDHEN, CDR2 SYDVKM. This CDR3 region has 14 residues. CDR3 DNA sequence: TGTGCCAGCAGGGAAGGACAGGAGGGCACAAAACTGTTTTTT. Translating it yields CASREGQEGTKLFF.